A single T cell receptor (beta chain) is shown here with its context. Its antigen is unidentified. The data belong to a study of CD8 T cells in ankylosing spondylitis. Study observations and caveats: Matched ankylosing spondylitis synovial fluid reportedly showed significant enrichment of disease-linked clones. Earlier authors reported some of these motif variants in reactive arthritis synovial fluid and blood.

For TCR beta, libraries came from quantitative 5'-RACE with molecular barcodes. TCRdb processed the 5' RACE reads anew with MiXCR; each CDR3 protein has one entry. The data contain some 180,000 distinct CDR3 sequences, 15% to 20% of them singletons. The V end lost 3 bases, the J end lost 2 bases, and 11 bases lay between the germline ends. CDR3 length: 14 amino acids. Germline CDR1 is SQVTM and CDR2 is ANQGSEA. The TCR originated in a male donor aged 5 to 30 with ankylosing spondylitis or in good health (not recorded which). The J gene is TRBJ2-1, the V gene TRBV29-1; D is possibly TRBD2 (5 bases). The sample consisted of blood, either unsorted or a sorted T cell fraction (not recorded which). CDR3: CSVERSGTYNEQFF. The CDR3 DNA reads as TGCAGCGTTGAGAGGAGCGGAACCTACAATGAGCAGTTCTTC.